The 20 T cell receptor beta chains given below trace back to one sample, sequenced in a study of regulatory T cells in long-lasting Graves disease. CDR3-region Arm-PCR and iRepertoire HTBI primers produced the TCR beta libraries. Each CDR3 protein gets one entry after TCRdb re-called the multiplex PCR reads with MiXCR. The repertoire holds a few hundred thousand distinct CDR3 sequences, with about an eighth as singletons. Stated time point: newly diagnosed GD, antithyroid drugs for less than 3 months. RNA extracted from PBMCs served as the sequencing template. These data also featured in a second study, about T cells in Graves' hyperthyroidism and ophthalmopathy.

The specimen was peripheral blood mononuclear cells (PBMCs), collected at new diagnosis, from a patient treated with antithyroid drugs. The source is a woman younger than 30 with Graves disease.

The chain is built from TRBV27 and TRBJ1-4; possibly TRBD1 for D (5 bases). The CDR3 covers 15 residues. V shed 1 base and J shed 10 bases, with 16 bases lying between them. Germline-derived CDR1 and CDR2 are MNHEY and SMNVEV (reference sequence). CDR3 region: CASSLFSFRGGKLFF. Written as DNA, the CDR3 is TGTGCCAGCAGTTTATTCTCTTTTCGTGGGGGAAAACTGTTTTTT.

The chain recombines TRBV6-1 with TRBJ1-4, with 9 bases that match TRBD1. Germline V CDR1 and CDR2: MNHNS, SASEGT. V was pared by 6 bases and J by 4 bases, with 9 bases of the junction left unmatched. The CDR3 has 16 amino acids. The chain's CDR3 is CASSRTGVGVNEKLFF. CDR3 DNA sequence: TGTGCCAGCAGCCGGACAGGGGTGGGAGTTAATGAAAAACTGTTTTTT.

The J gene is TRBJ2-1, the V gene TRBV20-1, with 8 bases fitting TRBD1. V gave up 5 bases and J gave up 10 bases; unmatched junction bases: 13. Germline-derived CDR1 and CDR2 are DFQATT and SNEGSKA (reference sequence). The length of the CDR3 is 14 residues. In DNA, the CDR3 is TGCAGTGCTGACAGGGGCCGGGACCTTGGGGAGCAGTTCTTC. Protein product: CSADRGRDLGEQFF.

This clonotype was found a few times. V is TRBV5-1 and J is TRBJ1-4; D gene unclear. CDR1 SGHRS and CDR2 YFSETQ come from the germline V gene. The germline V and J ends were trimmed by 5 bases and 8 bases, with 16 bases remaining between them. The CDR3 covers 14 residues. The CDR3 bases are TGCGCCAGCAGTCAAGGGCTAGGGCAGGAAAAACTGTTTTTT. Residues: CASSQGLGQEKLFF.

The chain is built from TRBV19 and TRBJ1-1; D uncertain. Germline loops: CDR1 LNHDA, CDR2 SQIVND (reference sequence). Trimming cost V 6 bases and J 1 base, with 12 bases left between them. This CDR3 spans 14 amino acids. The CDR3 here is CASRPRRANTEAFF. The CDR3 region has the DNA TGTGCCAGTAGGCCCAGGAGAGCGAACACTGAAGCTTTCTTT.

This clonotype was seen many times. This chain uses TRBV15 with TRBJ2-7; 10 positions agree with TRBD2. V shed 1 base, J shed 10 bases, and the junction held 16 bases outside the gene matches. Germline V gene sequence: CDR1 LNHNV, CDR2 YYDKDF (reference sequence). The CDR3 consists of 17 residues. CDR3 amino acids: CATSRANAKRGGLRQYV. CDR3 DNA sequence: TGTGCCACCAGCAGAGCTAACGCTAAGCGGGGGGGACTACGACAGTACGTC.

There are many counts of this clonotype. The V gene is TRBV5-6, the J gene TRBJ1-1; a possible D gene is TRBD1 (5 bases). The V end lost 3 bases, the J end lost 9 bases, and 18 bases lay between the germline ends. Germline V CDR1 and CDR2: SGHDT, YYEEEE. CDR3 size: 14 residues. The CDR3 DNA sequence: TGTGCCAGCAGCTCGAGAACCCCAGGGCTGAAAGCTTTCTTT. Its protein is CASSSRTPGLKAFF.

This clonotype was picked up many times. This chain joins TRBV28 and TRBJ2-5; D not resolved. The germline CDR1 and CDR2 sequences are MDHEN and SYDVKM. Trimming pared 4 bases from V and 2 bases from J, leaving 26 bases between. CDR3 length: 19 amino acids. In DNA, the CDR3 is TGTGCCAGCAGTTCGGCAGGCCGACTTCCTGGGCCCTCACAAGAGACCCAGTACTTC. Translated: CASSSAGRLPGPSQETQYF.

This clonotype was found many times. This sequence joins TRBV6-2 or TRBV6-3 and TRBJ1-2; D unresolved. V dropped 7 bases and J dropped 7 bases, with 22 bases sitting between them. The V gene's germline CDR1 is MNHEY and CDR2 SVGEGT. The CDR3 covers 15 residues. The DNA of the CDR3 is TGTGCCAGCACGTTTACCGCGGGCGGACCGGCTGGCTACACCTTC. This translates into CASTFTAGGPAGYTF.

Of note for this clonotype: The junction shows a germline mismatch at one end, possibly a read error. CDR3 DNA sequence: TGTGCCAGCAGTTTTAAGTTGACCCATTTC. The encoded protein is CASSFKLTHF. The chain links TRBV28 to TRBJ2-1; D is unresolved. Germline loops: CDR1 MDHEN, CDR2 SYDVKM. The CDR3 covers 10 residues. The variable domain in full, completed from reference TRBV28 and TRBJ2-1, reads DVKVTQSSRYLVKRTGEKVFLECVQDMDHENMFWYRQDPGLGLRLIYFSYDVKMKEKGDIPEGYSVSREKKERFSLILESASTNQTSMYLCASSFKLTHFGPGTRLTVL.

At least ten counts were recorded for this clonotype. This chain connects TRBV28 to TRBJ1-5; no definite D call. Trimming took off 10 bases at V and 7 bases at J, with 14 bases between the two ends. The CDR3 length is 12 residues. Germline lookup yields CDR1 MDHEN and CDR2 SYDVKM. The CDR3 DNA reads as TGTGCCACCTCTATAGGGCCCCAGCCCCAGCATTTT. Protein: CATSIGPQPQHF. Complete variable domain (other parts from reference TRBV28 and TRBJ1-5): DVKVTQSSRYLVKRTGEKVFLECVQDMDHENMFWYRQDPGLGLRLIYFSYDVKMKEKGDIPEGYSVSREKKERFSLILESASTNQTSMYLCATSIGPQPQHFGDGTRLSIL.

Details on this clonotype: Just one base apart from a much larger clone, this may be a read error. The chain carries TRBV7-8 and TRBJ2-1; perhaps D is TRBD1 or TRBD2 (5 bases each). The last part of the DNA fits TRBJ2-5 better; the J call may be wrong. The V gene's germline CDR1 is SGHVS and CDR2 FQNEAQ. The length of the CDR3 is 16 residues. In nucleotides, the CDR3 is TGTGCCAACAGCTTAGCTTTGGGGGTGATCCAAGAGACCCAGTACTTC. Protein sequence: CANSLALGVIQETQYF.

This clonotype was found many times. CDR3 DNA sequence: TGTGCCATCAGTGATAGTACAGCTTTCTATGAAGCTTTCTTT. Translated: CAISDSTAFYEAFF. This chain uses TRBV10-3 with TRBJ1-1; D is unclear. Looked up from germline, CDR1 is ENHRY and CDR2 is SYGVKD. This CDR3 is built from 14 residues. Trimming shortened V by 3 bases and J by 7 bases, and 15 bases separated the two germline ends.

This clonotype has ten or more counts. This chain connects TRBV7-2 to TRBJ2-7; 13 positions agree with TRBD2. The CDR3 sequence is 16 residues long. Trimming at V came to 5 bases and at J to 0 bases, leaving 4 bases not matched to a gene. Germline V gene sequence: CDR1 SGHTA, CDR2 FQGNSA. The CDR3 here is CASSTSGGAFSYEQYV. CDR3 DNA sequence: TGTGCCAGCAGCACTAGCGGGGGGGCGTTCTCCTACGAGCAGTACGTC.

The CDR3 DNA sequence: TGTGCCAGCAGCTTACTACTAGCGGGGGGGCCAGTGTCCTACAATGAGCAGTTCTTC. Its protein is CASSLLLAGGPVSYNEQFF. The genes are TRBV7-2 and TRBJ2-1; 13 positions agree with TRBD2. Germline-derived CDR1 and CDR2 are SGHTA and FQGNSA. The CDR3 sequence is 19 residues long. J lost 1 base, V lost 2 bases, and 8 bases had no gene match.

V usage is TRBV7-2 and J usage is TRBJ1-5; no reliable D call. From germline, CDR1 is SGHTA and CDR2 FQGNSA. The CDR3 is 13 amino acids. V lost 1 base and J lost 4, with 5 bases in between. CDR3 nucleotide sequence: TGTGCCAGCAGCTTAGAAGTAAATCAGCCCCAGCATTTT. Translating it yields CASSLEVNQPQHF.

This clonotype was detected ten times or more. The chain carries TRBV5-5 and TRBJ1-1; TRBD1 might be the D (5 bases). Germline V gene sequence: CDR1 SGHKS, CDR2 YYEKEE (reference sequence). The V gene lost 1 base and the J gene lost 5 bases, with 18 bases spanning the gap. The CDR3 sequence is 16 residues long. The CDR3 here is CASSLLPGLGETEAFF. CDR3 DNA sequence: TGTGCCAGCAGCTTGCTACCGGGACTGGGGGAGACTGAAGCTTTCTTT. Using reference TRBV5-5 and TRBJ1-1 for the parts outside the CDR3, the full variable domain is DAGVTQSPTHLIKTRGQQVTLRCSPISGHKSVSWYQQVLGQGPQFIFQYYEKEERGRGNFPDRFSARQFPNYSSELNVNALLLGDSALYLCASSLLPGLGETEAFFGQGTRLTVV.

As to this clonotype: Given a much more abundant clone one base away, this may be a read error. This chain links TRBV7-9 with TRBJ2-7; D not resolved. The V gene's germline CDR1 is SEHNR and CDR2 FQNEAQ (reference sequence). Trimming left V 4 bases short and J 0 bases short, with 13 bases between. The CDR3 is made up of 15 amino acids. In DNA, the CDR3 is TGTGCCAGCAGCTCCGGAACTCTGAGCTCCTACGAGCAGTACTTC. Amino acids: CASSSGTLSSYEQYF.

This clonotype has a count of ten or more. The V call is TRBV19, the J call TRBJ1-5, with TRBD1 matching over 8 bases. Germline trimming cut 7 bases from V and 10 bases from J; bases unmatched to any gene: 18. The CDR3 extends over 16 amino acids. Germline V gene data show CDR1 as LNHDA and CDR2 as SQIVND (reference sequence). The CDR3 spells CASILEKGQVISPQHF. The CDR3, as DNA: TGTGCCAGTATCCTAGAAAAGGGACAGGTCATTTCCCCCCAGCATTTT. Drawing the rest from reference TRBV19 and TRBJ1-5, the complete variable domain is DGGITQSPKYLFRKEGQNVTLSCEQNLNHDAMYWYRQDPGQGLRLIYYSQIVNDFQKGDIAEGYSVSREKKESFPLTVTSAQKNPTAFYLCASILEKGQVISPQHFGDGTRLSIL.

The chain carries TRBV4-3 and TRBJ1-1, with D maybe TRBD1 (5 bases). The CDR3 is 15 residues long. Germline CDR1 LGHNA, CDR2 YSLEER. V gave up 0 bases and J gave up 5 bases, with 13 bases separating them. The CDR3 DNA is TGCGCCAGCAGCCAAGATGGTGGCGGGGGTACTGAAGCTTTCTTT. This encodes CASSQDGGGGTEAFF.